The T cell receptor beta chain under discussion was sequenced for a study of blood T cell repertoires in COVID-19. TCRdb's table, derived via immunoSEQ multiplex PCR, lists solely in-frame clones and lacks some. This table has more than 350,000 clones, more than 70% appearing once. The CDR3 runs 13 residues. V was shortened by 5 bases and J by 2 bases, with 9 bases between the two germline ends. The V gene's germline CDR1 is LNHNV and CDR2 YYDKDF (reference sequence). This clone was seen a handful of times. The source of this sequence is a woman in her thirties with COVID-19, enrolled during active disease. This chain uses TRBV15 with TRBJ1-2; D possibly corresponds to TRBD1 (5 bases). Source material: peripheral blood. Written as DNA, the CDR3 is TGTGCCACCAGCCTCAGGGAAAACTATGGCTACACCTTC. It is translated as CATSLRENYGYTF.